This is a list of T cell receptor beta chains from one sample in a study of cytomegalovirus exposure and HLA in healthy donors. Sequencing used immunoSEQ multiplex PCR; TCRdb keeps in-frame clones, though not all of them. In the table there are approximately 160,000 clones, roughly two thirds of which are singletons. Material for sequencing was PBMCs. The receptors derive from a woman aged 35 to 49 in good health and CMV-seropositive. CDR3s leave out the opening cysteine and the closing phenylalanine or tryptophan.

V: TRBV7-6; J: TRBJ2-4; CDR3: ASSLSQGRDIQY
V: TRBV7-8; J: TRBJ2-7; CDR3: ASSYQGHLGEQY
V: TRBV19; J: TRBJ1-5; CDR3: ASSIEAIYTTYQPQH
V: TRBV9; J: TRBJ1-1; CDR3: ASSVAMNTEAF
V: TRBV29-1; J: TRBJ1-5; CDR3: SAGGYSNQPQH
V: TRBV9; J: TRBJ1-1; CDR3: ASGEGGTEAF
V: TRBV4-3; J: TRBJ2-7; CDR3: ASSPGTGGYHEQY
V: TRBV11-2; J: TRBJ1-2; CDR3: ASSLVQGLGYGYT
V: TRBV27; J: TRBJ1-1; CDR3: ASSLRQPLMNTEAF
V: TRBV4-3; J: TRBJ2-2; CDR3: ASSKTSGITGELF
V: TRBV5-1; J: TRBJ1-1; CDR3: ASSGDRGLMNTEAF
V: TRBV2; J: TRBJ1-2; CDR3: ASSDKDYYGYT
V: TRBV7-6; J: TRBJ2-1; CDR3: ASSLTSSYNEQF
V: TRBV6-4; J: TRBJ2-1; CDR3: ASSDLLAGYNEQF
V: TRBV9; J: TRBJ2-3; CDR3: ASSGTSGSTDTQY
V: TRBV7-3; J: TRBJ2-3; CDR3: ASSFTASDTQY
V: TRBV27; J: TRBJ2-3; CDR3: ASSSLRIDTQY
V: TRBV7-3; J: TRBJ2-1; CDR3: ASSLIGDTYNEQF
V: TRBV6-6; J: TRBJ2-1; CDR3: ASSYSLAGEGNEQF
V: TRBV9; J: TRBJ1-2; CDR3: ASSPGGNYGYT
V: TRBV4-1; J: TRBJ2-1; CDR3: ASSQDRLAGSYNEQF
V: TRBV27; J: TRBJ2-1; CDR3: ASSLDRDNEQF
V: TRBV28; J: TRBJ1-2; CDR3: ASSFGGTGLRGYP
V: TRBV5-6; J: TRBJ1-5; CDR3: ASSRGGDSNQPQN
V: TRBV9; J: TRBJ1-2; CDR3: ASSETGFDGYT
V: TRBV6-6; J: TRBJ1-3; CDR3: ASSYTGQGNTIY
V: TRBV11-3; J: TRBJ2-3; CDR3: ASSPHSSTDTQY
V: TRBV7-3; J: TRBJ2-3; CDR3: ASSLRGPADTQY
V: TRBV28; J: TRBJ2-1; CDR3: ASITTGGSYNEQF
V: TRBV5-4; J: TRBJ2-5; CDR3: ASSFGLAGTQY
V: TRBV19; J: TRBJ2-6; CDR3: ASSIDRRTGGSGANVLT
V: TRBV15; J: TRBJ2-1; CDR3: ATSRDRREPEQF
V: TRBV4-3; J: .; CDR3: ASSQDPTDRYYEQY
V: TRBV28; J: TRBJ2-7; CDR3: ASSGLAGPARYEQY
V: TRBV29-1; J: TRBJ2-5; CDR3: SVDQGQETQY
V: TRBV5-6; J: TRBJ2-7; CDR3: ASSGTSGNYEQY
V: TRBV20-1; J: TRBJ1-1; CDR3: SAPLGTEAF